A selection of T cell receptor beta chains follows, all from one sample in a study of cytomegalovirus exposure and HLA in healthy donors. TCRdb keeps only in-frame clones here, not all; method: immunoSEQ multiplex PCR. The repertoire includes over 110,000 clones, around nine tenths of them detected once, and roughly 10% sits in the top ten. The sample was PBMCs. These receptors were obtained from a man aged 18-30 years in good health and CMV-seropositive. Both conserved end residues are part of each CDR3. A D gene is named only where the DNA matches it firmly. Only some rows state a clone size, as once, few, many or a class for expanded clones.

v_gene,abundance,d_gene,len,j_gene,CDR3nt,CDR3aa
TRBV19,-,TRBD1,18,TRBJ1-2,TGTGCCAGTAGTCTATCCACCTCGCGGGACAGCAATTACTATGGCTACACCTTC,CASSLSTSRDSNYYGYTF
TRBV7-9,-,TRBD1,14,TRBJ2-2,TGTGCCAGCAGCCCAACAGGGGCCACCGGGGAGCTGTTTTTT,CASSPTGATGELFF
TRBV30,-,-,14,TRBJ1-2,TGTGCCTGGAGTAGAGGACAGCTTAACTATGGCTACACCTTC,CAWSRGQLNYGYTF
TRBV19,-,-,16,TRBJ1-3,TGTGCCAGCAGCAAACGAGGACAGCTCTCTGGAAACACCATATATTTT,CASSKRGQLSGNTIYF
TRBV5-1,-,-,14,TRBJ2-7,TGCGCCAGCAGCCCCTGGACTGTTTCCTACGAGCAGTACTTC,CASSPWTVSYEQYF
TRBV6-5,-,TRBD1,14,TRBJ2-2,TGTGCCAGCAGTTTGACAGGGGGGGGCGGGGAGCTGTTTTTT,CASSLTGGGGELFF
TRBV18,-,-,14,TRBJ2-1,TGTGCCAGCTCACCGGGACTCCCGCGGAATGAGCAGTTCTTC,CASSPGLPRNEQFF
TRBV5-6,-,TRBD1,14,TRBJ1-2,TGTGCCAGCAGCCGCCGGGACAGCTTCTATGGCTACACCTTC,CASSRRDSFYGYTF
TRBV6-1,-,TRBD1,12,TRBJ1-2,TGTGCCAGCAAGGGACAGGGTGGGGGCTACACCTTC,CASKGQGGGYTF
TRBV27,-,TRBD1,16,TRBJ1-2,TGTGCCAGCAGCCCCACCTTCGGACAGGGGGCTGATGGCTACACCTTC,CASSPTFGQGADGYTF
TRBV6-4,-,TRBD1,13,TRBJ2-1,TGTGCCAGCAGTAGACAGGGAACCGATGAGCAGTTCTTC,CASSRQGTDEQFF
TRBV10-3,-,-,17,TRBJ1-2,TGTGCCATCAGTGTAGGGTTTCAGGGACTAGCTAACTATGGCTACACCTTC,CAISVGFQGLANYGYTF
TRBV6-1,once,TRBD1,19,TRBJ2-3,TGTGCCAGCAGTGAAGGGAACAGGGGGCTGGGCAAGGGCACAGATACGCAGTATTTT,CASSEGNRGLGKGTDTQYF
TRBV5-1,-,-,17,TRBJ2-3,TGCGCCAGCAGCTTTCTAGGGAGCCCCCCCGGCACAGATACGCAGTATTTT,CASSFLGSPPGTDTQYF
TRBV5-6,-,-,15,TRBJ2-5,TGTGCCAGCAGCTTGTTAGGGGCGACCGGGGAGACCCAGTACTTC,CASSLLGATGETQYF
TRBV27,once,-,14,TRBJ2-7,TGTGCCAGCAGTTCCGGAGTGAACGTCTACGAGCAGTACTTC,CASSSGVNVYEQYF
TRBV11-1,-,TRBD1,14,TRBJ2-7,TGTGCCAGCAGCTTTATACAGGGGGATAACGAGCAGTACTTC,CASSFIQGDNEQYF
TRBV18,-,-,14,TRBJ1-1,TGTGCCAGCTCACCACGACAGGCGGACACTGAAGCTTTCTTT,CASSPRQADTEAFF
TRBV18,-,TRBD1,13,TRBJ1-5,TGTGCCAGCTCACCACAGGGGGCTCAGCCCCAGCATTTT,CASSPQGAQPQHF
TRBV6-5,-,-,15,TRBJ2-5,TGTGCCAGCACAAGGGGACAAGGGGGACGTGAGACCCAGTACTTC,CASTRGQGGRETQYF
TRBV7-6,-,-,15,TRBJ2-2,TGTGCCAGCAGCCCCGGAGGGGGCCCCACCGGGGAGCTGTTTTTT,CASSPGGGPTGELFF
TRBV29-1,-,-,15,TRBJ2-5,TGCAGCGTTGACGATCAGGGGCAGGTCCAAGAGACCCAGTACTTC,CSVDDQGQVQETQYF
TRBV6-5,-,TRBD1,15,TRBJ2-7,TGTGCCAGCAGTTACTCGCTTCAGGGGGCGGTCGAGCAGTACTTC,CASSYSLQGAVEQYF
TRBV5-1,-,-,14,TRBJ1-1,TGCGCCAGCAGCTTGGAGGGGTGGAGCACTGAAGCTTTCTTT,CASSLEGWSTEAFF
TRBV10-2,-,-,15,TRBJ2-3,TGCGCCAGCAGTGATTACTCGGGTCGCACAGATACGCAGTATTTT,CASSDYSGRTDTQYF
TRBV5-4,-,-,14,TRBJ2-7,TGTGCCAGCAGCTTGGGGACTACCAACGGCGAGCAGTACTTC,CASSLGTTNGEQYF
TRBV6-5,-,-,14,TRBJ1-5,TGTGCCAGCAGTTACTCAGGGGGTGATCAGCCCCAGCATTTT,CASSYSGGDQPQHF
TRBV2,few,-,13,TRBJ2-3,TGTGCCACCCAACACGGGGGAACAGATACGCAGTATTTT,CATQHGGTDTQYF
TRBV6-1,-,TRBD1,15,TRBJ1-1,TGTGCCAGCAGTGAAGCGGAGGGGGCGGGCACTGAAGCTTTCTTT,CASSEAEGAGTEAFF
TRBV19,many,-,13,TRBJ1-2,TGTGCCAGTAGTATCGGGATCGCCCTTGGCTACACCTTC,CASSIGIALGYTF
TRBV6-5,-,-,12,TRBJ2-1,TGTGCCAGCAGCCGGAGGGAAAGGGAGCAGTTCTTC,CASSRREREQFF
TRBV5-1,once,-,11,TRBJ2-1,TGCGCCAGCCAGCTTACGGGTGAGCAGTTCTTC,CASQLTGEQFF
TRBV6-6,once,-,14,TRBJ1-1,TGTGCCAGCAGTTACGGGAGGACAAACACTGAAGCTTTCTTT,CASSYGRTNTEAFF
TRBV20-1,few,-,11,TRBJ1-2,TGCAGTGCTAGACTGGGGCATGGCTACACCTTC,CSARLGHGYTF
TRBV7-2,-,-,13,TRBJ1-5,TGTGCCAGCAGCCGCGATAGCAATCAGCCCCAGCATTTT,CASSRDSNQPQHF
TRBV6-1,-,-,15,TRBJ1-6,TGTGCCAGCAGTGAAGCATGGGGAGATAATTCACCCCTCCACTTT,CASSEAWGDNSPLHF
TRBV21-1,-,-,14,TRBJ2-7,TGTGCCAGCAGCTCCTCCCCGGGTGAGTACGAGCAGTACTTC,CASSSSPGEYEQYF
TRBV7-9,-,TRBD2,15,TRBJ2-1,TGTGCCAGCAGCCCGGTGGGACTAGCGGGCAATGAGCAGTTCTTC,CASSPVGLAGNEQFF
TRBV23-1,-,-,17,TRBJ1-2,TGCGCCAGCAGTCAATCCAGGGCAGACCGCTTAACGAGGGGCTACACCTTC,CASSQSRADRLTRGYTF
TRBV18,once,-,12,TRBJ1-1,TGTGCCAGCTCACAGCAGAACACTGAAGCTTTCTTT,CASSQQNTEAFF
TRBV5-4,-,-,13,TRBJ2-1,TGTGCCAGCAGATTAGACAGCTACAATGAGCAGTTCTTC,CASRLDSYNEQFF